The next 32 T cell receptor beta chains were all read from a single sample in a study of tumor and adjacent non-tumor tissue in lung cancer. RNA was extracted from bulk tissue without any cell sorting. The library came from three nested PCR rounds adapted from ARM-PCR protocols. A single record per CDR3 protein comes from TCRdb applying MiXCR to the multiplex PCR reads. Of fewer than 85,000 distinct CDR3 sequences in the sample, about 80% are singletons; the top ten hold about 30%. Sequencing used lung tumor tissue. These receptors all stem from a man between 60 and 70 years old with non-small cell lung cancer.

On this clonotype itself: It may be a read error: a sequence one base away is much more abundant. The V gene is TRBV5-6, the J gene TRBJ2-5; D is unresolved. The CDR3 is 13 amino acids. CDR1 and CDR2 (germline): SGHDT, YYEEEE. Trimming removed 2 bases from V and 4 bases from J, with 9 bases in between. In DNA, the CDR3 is TGTGCCAGCAGCTTCACGGCGAGAGAGACCCAGTACTTC. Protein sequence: CASSFTARETQYF.

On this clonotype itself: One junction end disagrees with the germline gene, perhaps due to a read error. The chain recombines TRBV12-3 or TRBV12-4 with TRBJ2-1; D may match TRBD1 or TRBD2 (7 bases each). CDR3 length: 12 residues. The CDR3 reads CVSSPGLKGQSF. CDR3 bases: TGTGTCAGCAGCCCGGGACTAAAGGGACAGTCCTTC.

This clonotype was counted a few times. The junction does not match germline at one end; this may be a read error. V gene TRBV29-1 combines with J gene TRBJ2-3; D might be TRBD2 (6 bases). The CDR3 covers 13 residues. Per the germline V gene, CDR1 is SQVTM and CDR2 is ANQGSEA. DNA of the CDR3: TGCAGTGTCGGAGAGCGGGTTGCAGATACGCACTATTTT. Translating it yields CSVGERVADTHYF.

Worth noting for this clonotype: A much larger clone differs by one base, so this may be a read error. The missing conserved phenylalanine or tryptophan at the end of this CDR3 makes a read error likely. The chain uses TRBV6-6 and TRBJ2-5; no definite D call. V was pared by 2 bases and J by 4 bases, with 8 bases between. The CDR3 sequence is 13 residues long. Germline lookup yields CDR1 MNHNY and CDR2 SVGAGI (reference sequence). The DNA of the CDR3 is TGTGCCAGCAGTTACCTCTCAGGAGAGACCCAGTACTGC. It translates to CASSYLSGETQYC.

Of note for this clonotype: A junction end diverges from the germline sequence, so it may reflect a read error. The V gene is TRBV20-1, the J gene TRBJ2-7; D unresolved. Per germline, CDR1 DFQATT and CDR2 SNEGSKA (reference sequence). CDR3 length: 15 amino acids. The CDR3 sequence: CSARVPGRLSNEQYF. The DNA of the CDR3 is TGCAGTGCTAGAGTTCCGGGCCGCCTCTCCAACGAGCAGTATTTC.

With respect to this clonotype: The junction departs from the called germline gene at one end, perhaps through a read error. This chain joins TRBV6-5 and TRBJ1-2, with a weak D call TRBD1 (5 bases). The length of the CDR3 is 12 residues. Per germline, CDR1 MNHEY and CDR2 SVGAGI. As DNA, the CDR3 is TGTTCCAGCTATCGAGGGGACTATAGCTACACCTTC. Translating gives CSSYRGDYSYTF.

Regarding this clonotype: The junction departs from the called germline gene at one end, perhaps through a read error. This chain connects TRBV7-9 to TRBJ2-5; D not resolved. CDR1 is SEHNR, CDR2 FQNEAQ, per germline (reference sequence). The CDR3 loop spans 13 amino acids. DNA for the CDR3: TGTGCCAACAGCCCCTCCTTATTTGGGACCCAGTACTTC. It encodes CANSPSLFGTQYF.

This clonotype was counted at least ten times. This chain's CDR3 is CAISPSGSNNEQFF. The CDR3 bases are TGTGCCATCAGCCCTAGCGGGAGCAACAATGAGCAGTTCTTC. This chain connects TRBV10-3 to TRBJ2-1; the match to TRBD2 covers 10 bases. The CDR3 totals 14 residues. Germline V CDR1 and CDR2: ENHRY, SYGVKD. The ends lost 6 bases at V and 5 bases at J; junction bases unmatched: 4.

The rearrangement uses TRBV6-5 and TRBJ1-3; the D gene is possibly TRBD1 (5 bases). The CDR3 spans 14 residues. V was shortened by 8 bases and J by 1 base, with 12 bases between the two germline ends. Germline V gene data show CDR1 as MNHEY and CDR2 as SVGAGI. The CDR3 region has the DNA TGTGCCAGCGGACAATGCTTATCTGGAAACACCATATATTTT. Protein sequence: CASGQCLSGNTIYF.

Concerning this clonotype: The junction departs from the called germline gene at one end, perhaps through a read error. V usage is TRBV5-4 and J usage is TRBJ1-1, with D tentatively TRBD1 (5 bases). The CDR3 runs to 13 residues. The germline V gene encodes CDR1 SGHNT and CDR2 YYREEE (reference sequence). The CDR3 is CASNLEGNAEAFF. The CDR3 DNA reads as TGTGCCAGCAACTTGGAGGGGAACGCTGAAGCTTTCTTT.

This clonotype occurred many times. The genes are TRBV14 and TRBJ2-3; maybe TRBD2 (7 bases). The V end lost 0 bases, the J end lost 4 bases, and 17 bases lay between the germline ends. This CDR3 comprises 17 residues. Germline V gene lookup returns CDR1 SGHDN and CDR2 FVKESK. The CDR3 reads CASSQERGEGRSDTQYF. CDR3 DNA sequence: TGTGCCAGCAGCCAAGAGAGGGGGGAGGGCCGGTCAGATACGCAGTATTTT.

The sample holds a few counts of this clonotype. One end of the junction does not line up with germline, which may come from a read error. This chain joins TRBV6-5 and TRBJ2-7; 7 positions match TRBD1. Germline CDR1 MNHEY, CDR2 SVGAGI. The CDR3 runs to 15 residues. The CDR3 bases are TGTGCCAGCAGTTACTCGAGGCGTGGGACAGCCGAGCAGTGCTTC. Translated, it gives CASSYSRRGTAEQCF.

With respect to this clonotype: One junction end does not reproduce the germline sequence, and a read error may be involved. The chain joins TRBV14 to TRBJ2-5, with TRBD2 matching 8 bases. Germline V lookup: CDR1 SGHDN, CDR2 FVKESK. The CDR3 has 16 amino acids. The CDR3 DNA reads TGTGCCAGCAGCCTCTGGACTAGCAGGAGGCAAGAGACACAGTACTTC. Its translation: CASSLWTSRRQETQYF.

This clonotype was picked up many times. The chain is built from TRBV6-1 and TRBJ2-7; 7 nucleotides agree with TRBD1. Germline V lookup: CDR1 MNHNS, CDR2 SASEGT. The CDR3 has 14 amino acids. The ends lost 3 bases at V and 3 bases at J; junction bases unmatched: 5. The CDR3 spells CASSDPGTDYEQYF. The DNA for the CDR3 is TGTGCCAGCAGTGATCCCGGGACAGACTACGAGCAGTACTTC.

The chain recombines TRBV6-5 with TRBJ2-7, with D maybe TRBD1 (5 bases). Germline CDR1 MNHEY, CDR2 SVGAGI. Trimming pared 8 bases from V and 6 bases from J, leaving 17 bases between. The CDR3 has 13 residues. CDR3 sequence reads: CASCLAGLGEQYF. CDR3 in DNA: TGTGCCAGCTGTTTAGCAGGGTTGGGCGAGCAGTACTTC.

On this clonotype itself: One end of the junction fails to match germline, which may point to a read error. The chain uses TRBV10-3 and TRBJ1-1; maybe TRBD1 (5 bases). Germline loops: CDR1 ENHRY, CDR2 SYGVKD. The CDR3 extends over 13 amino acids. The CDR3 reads CVVRYSDGTEALF. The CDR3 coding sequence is TGTGTCGTCAGGTACTCGGATGGGACTGAAGCTTTGTTT.

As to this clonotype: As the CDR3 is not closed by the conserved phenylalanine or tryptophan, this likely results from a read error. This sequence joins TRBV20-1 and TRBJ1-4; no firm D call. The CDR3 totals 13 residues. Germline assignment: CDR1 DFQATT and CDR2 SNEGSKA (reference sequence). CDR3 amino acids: CSARGLVGEKLFL. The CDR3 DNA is TGCAGTGCTAGAGGGCTGGTCGGTGAAAAGCTGTTTTTG.

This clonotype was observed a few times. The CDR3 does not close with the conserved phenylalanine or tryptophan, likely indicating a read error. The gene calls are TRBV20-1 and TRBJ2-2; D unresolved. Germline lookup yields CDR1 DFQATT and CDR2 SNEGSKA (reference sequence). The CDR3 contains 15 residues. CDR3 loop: CSARGWSRNTGELFS. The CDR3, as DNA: TGCAGTGCTAGGGGATGGTCGCGGAACACCGGAGAGCTGTTTTCT.

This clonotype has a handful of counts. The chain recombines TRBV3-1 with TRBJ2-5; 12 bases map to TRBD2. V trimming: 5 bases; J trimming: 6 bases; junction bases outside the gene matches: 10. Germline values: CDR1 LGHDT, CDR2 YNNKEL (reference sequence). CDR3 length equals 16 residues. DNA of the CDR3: TGTGCCAGCAGCGAAAGACTAGCGGGAGTGGAGCAGACCCAGTACTTC. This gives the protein CASSERLAGVEQTQYF.

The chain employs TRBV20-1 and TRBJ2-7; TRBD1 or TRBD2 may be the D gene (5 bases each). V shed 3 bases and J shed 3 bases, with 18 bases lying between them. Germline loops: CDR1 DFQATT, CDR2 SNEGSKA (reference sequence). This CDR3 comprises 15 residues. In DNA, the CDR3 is TGCAGTGCTAGGGGACCGGGTCCAGGCCACTACGAGCAGTACTTC. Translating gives CSARGPGPGHYEQYF.

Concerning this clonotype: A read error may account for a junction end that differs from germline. As DNA, the CDR3 is TGCGCCAGCAGCTTCGGGGGGAGTACAGCTACGCAGTATTTC. Translating it yields CASSFGGSTATQYF. The rearrangement links TRBV11-3 to TRBJ2-3, with TRBD2 matching 7 bases. The CDR3 consists of 14 residues. Germline V CDR1 and CDR2: SGHNT, YENEEA.

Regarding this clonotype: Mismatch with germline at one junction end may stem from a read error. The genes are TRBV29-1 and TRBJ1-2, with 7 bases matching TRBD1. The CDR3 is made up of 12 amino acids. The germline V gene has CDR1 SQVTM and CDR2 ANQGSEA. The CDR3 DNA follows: TGTAGCGTTAAGGGGGACAGACAGGGCTACACCTTC. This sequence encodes CSVKGDRQGYTF.

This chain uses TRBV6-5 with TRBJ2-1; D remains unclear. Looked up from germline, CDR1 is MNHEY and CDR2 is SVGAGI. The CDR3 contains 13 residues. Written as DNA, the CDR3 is TGTGCATGCAGTTACGTGGTCCTGGATGAGCAGTTCTTC. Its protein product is CACSYVVLDEQFF.

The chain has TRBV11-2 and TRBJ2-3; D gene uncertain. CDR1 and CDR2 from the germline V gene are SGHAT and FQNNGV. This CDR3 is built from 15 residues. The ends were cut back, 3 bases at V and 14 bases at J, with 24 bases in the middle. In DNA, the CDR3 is TGTGCCAGCAGCTTTGCTAGTTGGCTCTCAGATATGCTGTATTTT. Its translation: CASSFASWLSDMLYF.

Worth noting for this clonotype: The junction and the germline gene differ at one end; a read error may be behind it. CDR3 protein: CSFAPSGANVLSF. The CDR3 DNA follows: TGCAGCTTTGCCCCCTCTGGGGCCAACGTCCTGTCTTTC. V gene TRBV29-1 combines with J gene TRBJ2-6; possibly TRBD1 for D (5 bases). CDR3 size: 13 residues. Germline CDR1 reads SQVTM; CDR2 reads ANQGSEA.

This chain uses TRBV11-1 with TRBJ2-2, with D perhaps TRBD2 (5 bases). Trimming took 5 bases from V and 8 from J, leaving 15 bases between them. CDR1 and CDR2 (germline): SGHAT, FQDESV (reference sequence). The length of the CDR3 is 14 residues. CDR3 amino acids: CASSHTRGTGELFF. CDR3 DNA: TGTGCCAGCAGCCATACTAGAGGCACTGGGGAGCTGTTTTTT.

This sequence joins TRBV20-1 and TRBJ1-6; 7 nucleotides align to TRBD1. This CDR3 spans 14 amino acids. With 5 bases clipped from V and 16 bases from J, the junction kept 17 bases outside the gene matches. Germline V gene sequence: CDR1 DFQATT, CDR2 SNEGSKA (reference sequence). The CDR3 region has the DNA TGCAGTGCTCACCCGGGACAGTTGAATTCACTACTCCACTTT. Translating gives CSAHPGQLNSLLHF.

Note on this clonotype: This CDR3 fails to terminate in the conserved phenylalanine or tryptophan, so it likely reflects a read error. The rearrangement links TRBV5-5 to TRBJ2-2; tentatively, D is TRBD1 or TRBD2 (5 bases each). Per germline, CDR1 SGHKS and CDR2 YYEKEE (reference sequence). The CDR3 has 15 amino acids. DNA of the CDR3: TGTACCAGCAGCACCGGGACGGTAAACACCGGGGAGCTGTTTTCT. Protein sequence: CTSSTGTVNTGELFS.

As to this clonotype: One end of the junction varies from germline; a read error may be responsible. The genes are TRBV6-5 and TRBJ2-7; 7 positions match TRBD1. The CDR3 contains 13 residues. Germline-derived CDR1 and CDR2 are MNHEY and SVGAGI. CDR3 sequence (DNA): TGTGCCAGCGGTTACAGCCGGGACAGTGGGCAGTATTTC. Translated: CASGYSRDSGQYF.

The CDR3 DNA reads TGTGCCAGCGGGGCGGGGGCGAACACCGGGGAGCTGTTTTTT. Translated, it gives CASGAGANTGELFF. The gene calls are TRBV2 and TRBJ2-2; TRBD2 aligns across 7 bases. The length of the CDR3 is 14 residues. Germline V gene lookup returns CDR1 SNHLY and CDR2 FYNNEI. The trim removed 8 bases at V and 0 bases at J, leaving 3 bases unmatched.

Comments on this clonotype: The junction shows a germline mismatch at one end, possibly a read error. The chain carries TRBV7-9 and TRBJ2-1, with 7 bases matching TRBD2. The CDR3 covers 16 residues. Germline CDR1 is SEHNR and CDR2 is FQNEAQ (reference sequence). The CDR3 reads CPSSLDRGGPVNEQFF. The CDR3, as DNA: TGTCCCAGCAGCTTAGATAGGGGAGGGCCTGTTAATGAGCAGTTCTTC.

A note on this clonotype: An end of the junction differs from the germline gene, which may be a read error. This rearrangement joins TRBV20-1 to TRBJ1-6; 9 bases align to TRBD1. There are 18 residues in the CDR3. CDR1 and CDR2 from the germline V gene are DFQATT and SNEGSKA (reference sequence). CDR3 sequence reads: CNASTQGQGTSYNSPLHF. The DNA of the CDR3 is TGCAATGCTAGTACGCAGGGACAGGGAACCTCCTATAATTCACCCCTCCACTTT.